The 29 T cell receptor beta chains given below trace back to one sample, sequenced in a study of blood T cells in healthy people across ages. The authors ran a second PCR of about 6 to 11 cycles using a sample-barcoded 5' primer and a J-beta primer mix. Each CDR3 protein is one row after TCRdb ran MiXCR on the 5' RACE reads. The table has about 1.7 million distinct CDR3 sequences, 28% seen once. The sequencing input was blood. The source of these receptors is a woman aged 25 to 39 in good health.

This clonotype turned up a few times. The J gene is TRBJ1-5, the V gene TRBV9; D unclear. This CDR3 spans 15 amino acids. V was cut by 0 bases and J by 4 bases, with 11 bases left in between. Germline V gene lookup returns CDR1 SGDLS and CDR2 YYNGEE. The CDR3 DNA is TGTGCCAGCAGCGTAGTCGGTGATCGGAATCAGCCCCAGCATTTT. It yields the protein CASSVVGDRNQPQHF. Full variable domain (outside the CDR3, taken from reference TRBV9 and TRBJ1-5): DSGVTQTPKHLITATGQRVTLRCSPRSGDLSVYWYQQSLDQGLQFLIQYYNGEERAKGNILERFSAQQFPDLHSELNLSSLELGDSALYFCASSVVGDRNQPQHFGDGTRLSIL.

This clonotype was picked up many times. This chain uses TRBV7-2 with TRBJ1-1; TRBD1 is a possible D gene (6 bases). The CDR3 has 14 residues. CDR1 and CDR2 (germline): SGHTA, FQGNSA. V lost 5 bases and J 2 bases, leaving 12 bases between the germline ends. Here the CDR3 reads CASSTTGANTEAFF. CDR3 nucleotide sequence: TGTGCCAGCAGCACCACGGGGGCCAACACTGAAGCTTTCTTT. Together with reference TRBV7-2 and TRBJ1-1, the CDR3 gives the full variable domain: GAGVSQSPSNKVTEKGKDVELRCDPISGHTALYWYRQSLGQGLEFLIYFQGNSAPDKSGLPSDRFSAERTGGSVSTLTIQRTQQEDSAVYLCASSTTGANTEAFFGQGTRLTVV.

This clonotype was seen a handful of times. As DNA, the CDR3 is TGCGCCAGCAGCCAAGATAGGCAGGGGGATAATTCACCCCTCCACTTT. Translation: CASSQDRQGDNSPLHF. V and J are TRBV4-1 and TRBJ1-6; 7 bases are shared with TRBD1. Germline CDR1 reads MGHRA; CDR2 reads YSYEKL. The CDR3 spans 16 residues. V lost 0 bases, J lost 5 bases, and 4 bases stayed unmatched.

The chain uses TRBV4-2 and TRBJ2-7; 10 bases match TRBD1. Germline CDR1 is LGHNA and CDR2 is YNFKEQ. The CDR3 has 16 amino acids. J was trimmed by 1 base and V by 3 bases; bases with no gene match: 6. The CDR3 nucleotides read TGTGCCAGCAGCCAGCCGGGACAGGGGCGGTCCTACGAGCAGTACTTC. This sequence encodes CASSQPGQGRSYEQYF.

The gene calls are TRBV3-1 and TRBJ2-1; 16 bases map to TRBD2. This CDR3 is 15 amino acids long. The junction had 5 bases not matched to a gene; V was cut back by 3 bases and J by 12 bases. CDR1 and CDR2 (germline): LGHDT, YNNKEL (reference sequence). In DNA, the CDR3 is TGTGCCAGCAGCCACGAGGGACTAGCGGGGGGGGCGCAGTTCTTC. It is translated as CASSHEGLAGGAQFF.

This clonotype was detected many times. The CDR3 nucleotides are TGTGCCAGCAGTCCGCTGGCGGGGGGGCCTGGGGAGCAGTTCTTC. This sequence encodes CASSPLAGGPGEQFF. This chain uses TRBV7-2 with TRBJ2-1, with 9 bases fitting TRBD2. After removal of 6 bases from V and 10 bases from J, the junction contained 13 bases not matched to a gene. The germline V gene has CDR1 SGHTA and CDR2 FQGNSA. The CDR3 runs 15 residues.

The chain carries TRBV12-3 or TRBV12-4 and TRBJ1-2, with 10 nucleotides matching TRBD1. With V trimmed by 3 bases and J by 4 bases, 5 bases remained unmatched. This CDR3 contains 15 residues. The CDR3 region has the DNA TGTGCCAGCAGTTTTAAGGACAGGGGGATCTATGGCTACACCTTC. Amino acid sequence: CASSFKDRGIYGYTF.

This clonotype has a count of ten or more. V is TRBV7-9 and J is TRBJ2-1, with TRBD2 matching 7 bases. The J segment lost 10 bases and the V segment lost 4 bases, leaving 7 bases of the junction unmatched. This CDR3 has 13 amino acids. Germline CDR1 and CDR2: SEHNR and FQNEAQ (reference sequence). The CDR3 coding sequence is TGTGCCAGCAGCTGGGGGGGGAAGAGCGAGCAGTTCTTC. Translating it yields CASSWGGKSEQFF.

This clonotype was seen more than once but under ten times. The chain recombines TRBV5-5 with TRBJ1-4, with D possibly matching TRBD1 (5 bases). Germline V CDR1 and CDR2: SGHKS, YYEKEE (reference sequence). The CDR3 extends over 18 amino acids. Trimming stripped 3 bases from V and 1 base from J, with 19 bases between. The CDR3 nucleotides read TGTGCCAGCAGCTCTCCACCCGGTGGGGGGGTAACTAATGAAAAACTGTTTTTT. Amino acid sequence: CASSSPPGGGVTNEKLFF.

The gene calls are TRBV20-1 and TRBJ1-1; no firm D call. With 6 bases removed from V and 6 bases from J, the gap between germline ends came to 11 bases. CDR1 DFQATT and CDR2 SNEGSKA come from the germline V gene (reference sequence). The CDR3 sequence is 11 residues long. As DNA, the CDR3 is TGCAGTGCCCAGCGGGATCCTGAAGCTTTCTTT. Protein product: CSAQRDPEAFF.

The table lists this clonotype with many counts. The chain links TRBV20-1 to TRBJ2-1; 14 nucleotides agree with TRBD2. This CDR3 spans 14 amino acids. The V gene's germline CDR1 is DFQATT and CDR2 SNEGSKA (reference sequence). With 4 bases clipped from V and 10 bases from J, the junction kept 6 bases outside the gene matches. The CDR3: CSAIPGLAGDEQFF. The CDR3 nucleotides read TGCAGTGCTATTCCGGGACTAGCGGGAGACGAGCAGTTCTTC.

Of note for this clonotype: It may be a read error: a sequence one base away is much more abundant. The rearrangement links TRBV28 to TRBJ2-1; unclear D gene. Germline V gives CDR1 MDHEN, CDR2 SYDVKM. This CDR3 region has 12 residues. The CDR3 spells CVSSSRSYEQFF. The CDR3, as DNA: TGTGTCAGCAGTTCCAGGAGCTATGAGCAGTTCTTC.

This clonotype was recorded at least ten times. The chain recombines TRBV12-3 or TRBV12-4 with TRBJ1-2; TRBD1 matches 10 bases. This CDR3 has 11 residues. The trim removed 5 bases at V and 11 bases at J, leaving 2 bases unmatched. The CDR3 region is CASSPGQGYTF. The CDR3 region has the DNA TGTGCCAGCAGTCCGGGACAGGGGTACACCTTC.

This chain joins TRBV11-2 and TRBJ2-1, with a possible D match to TRBD1 (7 bases). Trimming cost V 0 bases and J 9 bases, with 18 bases left between them. The CDR3 is 16 residues long. Per the germline V gene, CDR1 is SGHAT and CDR2 is FQNNGV. CDR3 sequence reads: CASSLDPGGYNGEQFF. CDR3 DNA: TGTGCCAGCAGCTTAGACCCAGGGGGGTACAACGGTGAGCAGTTCTTC.

V gene TRBV30 combines with J gene TRBJ2-7; the match to TRBD2 covers 9 bases. The germline gives CDR1 GTSNPN, CDR2 SVGIG (reference sequence). V lost 3 bases, J lost 2 bases, and 2 bases stayed unmatched. The CDR3 totals 13 residues. CDR3 amino acids: CAWRTSGTYEQYF. CDR3 sequence (DNA): TGTGCCTGGAGGACTAGCGGCACCTACGAGCAGTACTTC.

This clonotype has only one observation. The V and J genes are TRBV7-3 and TRBJ1-4; no reliable D call. The CDR3 is made up of 13 amino acids. V was pared by 5 bases and J by 7 bases, with 11 bases between. The germline CDR1 and CDR2 sequences are SGHTA and FQGTGA. CDR3 sequence reads: CASSKGPTEKLFF. As DNA, the CDR3 is TGTGCCAGCAGCAAAGGTCCGACTGAAAAACTGTTTTTT. Full variable domain (outside the CDR3, taken from reference TRBV7-3 and TRBJ1-4): GAGVSQTPSNKVTEKGKYVELRCDPISGHTALYWYRQSLGQGPEFLIYFQGTGAADDSGLPNDRFFAVRPEGSVSTLKIQRTERGDSAVYLCASSKGPTEKLFFGSGTQLSVL.

Details on this clonotype: Since a much larger clone is just one base distant, this may be a read error. The rearrangement joins TRBV29-1 to TRBJ2-5; TRBD1 is a possible D gene (7 bases). The ends were cut back, 6 bases at V and 5 bases at J, with 16 bases in the middle. The CDR3 sequence is 13 residues long. Germline values: CDR1 SQVTM, CDR2 ANQGSEA. The CDR3 loop reads CSVRGGGGETQYF. In DNA form, the CDR3 reads TGCAGCGTCCGTGGAGGGGGCGGTGAGACCCAGTACTTC. The complete variable domain, with remaining parts taken from reference TRBV29-1 and TRBJ2-5, reads SAVISQKPSRDICQRGTSLTIQCQVDSQVTMMFWYRQQPGQSLTLIATANQGSEATYESGFVIDKFPISRPNLTFSTLTVSNMSPEDSSIYLCSVRGGGGETQYFGPGTRLLVL.

This chain links TRBV7-9 with TRBJ2-4, with 7 bases identical to TRBD2. The J call is uncertain, as TRBJ2-7 better fits the DNA end. The CDR3 has 16 amino acids. Germline-derived CDR1 and CDR2 are SEHNR and FQNEAQ (reference sequence). For the CDR3, the DNA is TGTGCCAGCAGCCCTCCCTCCGGCGGGGGAACCTACGAGCAGTACTTC. This encodes CASSPPSGGGTYEQYF.

The CDR3 here is CASSQELEERENEQYF. The CDR3 DNA reads as TGTGCCAGCAGCCAAGAATTGGAGGAAAGAGAAAACGAGCAGTACTTC. V and J are TRBV14 and TRBJ2-7, with D tentatively TRBD2 (5 bases). Germline V gene lookup returns CDR1 SGHDN and CDR2 FVKESK. The ends were cut back, 0 bases at V and 5 bases at J, with 17 bases in the middle. CDR3 size: 16 residues.

The V and J genes are TRBV20-1 and TRBJ2-5, with D perhaps TRBD2 (5 bases). There are 14 residues in the CDR3. V dropped 0 bases and J dropped 3 bases, with 11 bases sitting between them. The V gene's germline CDR1 is DFQATT and CDR2 SNEGSKA (reference sequence). The CDR3 protein is CSAREGSGKETQYF. The CDR3 DNA reads as TGCAGTGCTAGAGAGGGCTCCGGGAAAGAGACCCAGTACTTC.

CDR3 DNA sequence: TGCGCCAGCAGCCACTTGACAGGGAAGGTAGGAGATACGCAGTATTTT. It encodes CASSHLTGKVGDTQYF. The chain links TRBV4-1 to TRBJ2-3, with 7 bases that match TRBD1. Germline CDR1 is MGHRA and CDR2 is YSYEKL. Losses at the gene ends were 3 bases for V and 5 bases for J; bases not matched to a gene: 11. CDR3 length equals 16 residues.

Details on this clonotype: At one of its ends the junction is not consistent with the germline gene, which may arise from a read error. This sequence joins TRBV4-1 and TRBJ1-2; no clear D. Per germline, CDR1 MGHRA and CDR2 YSYEKL. The CDR3 is 15 amino acids. CDR3: CASSQAPTGNYGYTF. CDR3 nucleotide sequence: TGCGCCAGCAGCCAAGCCCCAACGGGTAACTACGGCTACACCTTC.

Comment on this clonotype: Germline and junction disagree at one end, which may indicate a read error. The rearrangement links TRBV7-9 to TRBJ2-1, with 14 bases that match TRBD2. CDR1 is SEHNR and CDR2 is FQNEAQ in the germline V gene (reference sequence). CDR3 length: 16 residues. This chain's CDR3 is CANSPGTSGRDNEQFF. The CDR3, as DNA: TGTGCCAACAGCCCTGGGACTAGCGGGAGAGACAATGAGCAGTTCTTC.

This clonotype was picked up a small number of times. This chain connects TRBV20-1 to TRBJ1-5; D not certain. V was pared by 3 bases and J by 3 bases, with 15 bases between. The CDR3 spans 15 residues. CDR1 DFQATT and CDR2 SNEGSKA come from the germline V gene (reference sequence). CDR3 DNA: TGCAGTGCTAGGACGGCCGGAACAAACAATCAGCCCCAGCATTTT. Protein: CSARTAGTNNQPQHF.

This chain's CDR3 is CSASPLGAATNEKLFF. DNA for the CDR3: TGCAGTGCTAGCCCTCTGGGGGCAGCAACTAATGAAAAACTGTTTTTT. This chain joins TRBV20-1 and TRBJ1-4; perhaps TRBD1 as D (6 bases). The CDR3 spans 16 residues. The germline V and J ends were trimmed by 3 bases and 0 bases, with 14 bases remaining between them. CDR1 is DFQATT and CDR2 is SNEGSKA in the germline V gene (reference sequence).

This clonotype was recorded a few times. V is TRBV11-2 and J is TRBJ2-1; 9 bases align to TRBD2. V shed 3 bases and J 0 bases; nucleotides not matched to a gene: 6. This CDR3 has 17 amino acids. Germline CDR1 SGHAT, CDR2 FQNNGV. CDR3 in DNA: TGTGCCAGCAGCTTCGCTAGCGGGGTTAGCTCCTACAATGAGCAGTTCTTC. This gives the protein CASSFASGVSSYNEQFF.

The table lists this clonotype with many counts. The V gene is TRBV14, the J gene TRBJ1-2; no reliable D call. This CDR3 spans 13 amino acids. The V end was cut by 0 bases, the J end by 8 bases, with 10 bases between. The germline CDR1 and CDR2 sequences are SGHDN and FVKESK. CDR3: CASSQDLVFGYTF. CDR3 DNA: TGTGCCAGCAGCCAAGACCTCGTTTTCGGCTACACCTTC. Drawing the rest from reference TRBV14 and TRBJ1-2, the complete variable domain is EAGVTQFPSHSVIEKGQTVTLRCDPISGHDNLYWYRRVMGKEIKFLLHFVKESKQDESGMPNNRFLAERTGGTYSTLKVQPAELEDSGVYFCASSQDLVFGYTFGSGTRLTVV.

The CDR3 reads CATSKTGVEDPYEQYF. The CDR3, as DNA: TGTGCCACCAGCAAGACAGGGGTTGAGGACCCCTACGAGCAGTACTTC. This chain joins TRBV15 and TRBJ2-7, with 8 bases lining up with TRBD1. The germline V gene has CDR1 LNHNV and CDR2 YYDKDF (reference sequence). This CDR3 has 16 residues. V lost 4 bases to trimming and J lost 2 bases; unmatched junction nucleotides: 10.

The chain combines TRBV29-1 with TRBJ1-1; D remains unclear. V was pared by 6 bases and J by 4 bases, with 18 bases between. There are 14 residues in the CDR3. Germline assignment: CDR1 SQVTM and CDR2 ANQGSEA. CDR3 sequence: CSVAGGRPSTEAFF. CDR3 DNA: TGCAGCGTGGCCGGAGGCCGCCCGTCCACTGAAGCTTTCTTT.